What follows is one T cell receptor (beta chain) and its context. The target antigen is unknown. PBMC libraries mostly used around 0.5 ug of input genomic DNA, with six replicates per sample. The repertoire was sequenced with immunoSEQ multiplex PCR; TCRdb's copy has only in-frame clones and lacks some. This sample has 15,000 to 20,000 clones, with around 69% found just once. These data originate in a study of neoadjuvant anti-PD-1 for oral cavity cancer. Study details: Patients without progression received a fourth nivolumab dose around day 43, then surgical resection on days 50-56. General study points: After neoadjuvant nivolumab, PBMC T cell clonality was significantly higher in non-responders than responders.

Patients were newly diagnosed with stage II-IVA oral cavity squamous cell carcinoma without prior systemic or radiation treatment. Germline CDR1 is SGHNT and CDR2 is YYREEE (reference sequence). Trimming took 4 bases from V and 4 from J; bases not matched to a gene: 9. This CDR3 is built from 17 residues. Sequenced here: PBMCs, sampled before nivolumab (anti-PD-1) treatment. The V gene is TRBV5-4, the J gene TRBJ2-1, with 12 positions matching TRBD2. This clonotype was sampled from a person aged 40 to 85 with oral cavity squamous cell carcinoma. The CDR3 sequence: CASSMSTSGSRYNEQFF. The CDR3 region has the DNA TGTGCCAGCAGCATGTCGACTAGCGGGAGTCGTTACAATGAGCAGTTCTTC. Using reference TRBV5-4 and TRBJ2-1 for the parts outside the CDR3, the full variable domain is ETGVTQSPTHLIKTRGQQVTLRCSSQSGHNTVSWYQQALGQGPQFIFQYYREEENGRGNFPPRFSGLQFPNYSSELNVNALELDDSALYLCASSMSTSGSRYNEQFFGPGTRLTVL.